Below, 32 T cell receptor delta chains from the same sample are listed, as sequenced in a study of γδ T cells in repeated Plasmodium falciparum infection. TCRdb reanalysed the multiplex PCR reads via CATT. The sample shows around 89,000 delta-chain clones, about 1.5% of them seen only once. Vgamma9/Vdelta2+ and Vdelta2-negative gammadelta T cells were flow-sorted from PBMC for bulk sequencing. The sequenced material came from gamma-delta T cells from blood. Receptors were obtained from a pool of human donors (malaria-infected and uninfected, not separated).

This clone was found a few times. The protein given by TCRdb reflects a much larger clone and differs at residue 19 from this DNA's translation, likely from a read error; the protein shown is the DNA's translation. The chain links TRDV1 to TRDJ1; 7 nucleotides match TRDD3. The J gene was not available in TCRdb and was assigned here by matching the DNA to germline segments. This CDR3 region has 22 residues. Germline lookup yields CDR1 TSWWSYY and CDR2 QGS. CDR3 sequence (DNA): TGTGCTCTTGGGGAACGCGCCAACAGGTCCAACTGGGGCCGATGCTTCACCGATAGACTCATCTTT. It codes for CALGERANRSNWGRCFTDRLIF.

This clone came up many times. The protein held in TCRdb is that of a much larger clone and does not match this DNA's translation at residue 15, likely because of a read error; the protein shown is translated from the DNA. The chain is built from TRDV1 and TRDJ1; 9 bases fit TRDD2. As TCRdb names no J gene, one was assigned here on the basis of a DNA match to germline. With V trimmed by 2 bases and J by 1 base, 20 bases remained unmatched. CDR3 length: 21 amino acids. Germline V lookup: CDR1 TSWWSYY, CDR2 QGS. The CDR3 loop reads CALGEKAFLHLVLLRTDKLIF. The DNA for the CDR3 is TGTGCTCTTGGGGAAAAGGCCTTCCTACACCTAGTACTCCTTCGCACCGATAAACTCATCTTT.

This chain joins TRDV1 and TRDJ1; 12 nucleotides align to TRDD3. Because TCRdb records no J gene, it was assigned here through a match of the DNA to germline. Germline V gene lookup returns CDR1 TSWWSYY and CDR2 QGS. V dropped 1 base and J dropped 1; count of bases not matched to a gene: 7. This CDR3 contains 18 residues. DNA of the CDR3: TGTGCTCTTGGGGAACGGTCCTGGGGGATACGAGCCACCGATAAACTCATCTTT. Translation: CALGERSWGIRATDKLIF.

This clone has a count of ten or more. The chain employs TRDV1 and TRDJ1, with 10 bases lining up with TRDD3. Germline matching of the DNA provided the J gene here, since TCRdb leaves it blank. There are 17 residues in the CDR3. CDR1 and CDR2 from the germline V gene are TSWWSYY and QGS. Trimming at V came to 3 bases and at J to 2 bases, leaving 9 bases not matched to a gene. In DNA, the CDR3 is TGTGCTCTTGGGGATGTTGGGGGATACAGACGGACCGATAAACTCATCTTT. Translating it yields CALGDVGGYRRTDKLIF.

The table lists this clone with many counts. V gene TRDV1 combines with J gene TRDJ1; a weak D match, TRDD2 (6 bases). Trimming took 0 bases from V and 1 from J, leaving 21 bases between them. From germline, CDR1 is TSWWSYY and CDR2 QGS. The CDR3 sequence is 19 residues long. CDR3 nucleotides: TGTGCTCTTGGGGAACTTCTCCTACCAGGAGCCCTCGGCACCGATAAACTCATCTTT. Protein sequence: CALGELLLPGALGTDKLIF.

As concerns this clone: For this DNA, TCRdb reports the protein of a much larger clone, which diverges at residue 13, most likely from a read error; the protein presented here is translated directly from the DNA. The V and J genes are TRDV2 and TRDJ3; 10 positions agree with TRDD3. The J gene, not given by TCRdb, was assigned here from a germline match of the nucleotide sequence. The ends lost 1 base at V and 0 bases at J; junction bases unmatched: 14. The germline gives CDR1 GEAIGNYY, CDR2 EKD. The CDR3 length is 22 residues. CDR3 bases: TGTGCCTGTGACACTCCAGACCTCTGGGGGATAAAGGACTCCTGGGACACCCGACAGATGTTTTTC. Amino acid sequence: CACDTPDLWGIKDSWDTRQMFF.

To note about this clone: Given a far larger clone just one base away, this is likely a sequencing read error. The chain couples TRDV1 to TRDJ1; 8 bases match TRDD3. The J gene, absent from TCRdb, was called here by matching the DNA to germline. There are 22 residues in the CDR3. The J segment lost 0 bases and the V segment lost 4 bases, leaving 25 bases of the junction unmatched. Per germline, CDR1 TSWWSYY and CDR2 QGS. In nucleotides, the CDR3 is TGTGCTCTTGGGGCCGGTTCCCAGCTAATCTTCACTGGGGGTAGACACACCGATAAACTCATCTTT. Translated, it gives CALGAGSQLIFTGGRHTDKLIF.

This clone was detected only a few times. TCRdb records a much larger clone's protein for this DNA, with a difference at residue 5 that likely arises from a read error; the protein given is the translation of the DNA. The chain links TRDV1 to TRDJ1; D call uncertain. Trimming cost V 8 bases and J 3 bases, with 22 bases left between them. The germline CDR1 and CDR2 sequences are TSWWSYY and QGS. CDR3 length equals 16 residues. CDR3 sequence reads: CALRCVSWYSSDKLIF. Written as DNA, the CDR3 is TGTGCTCTTAGGTGCGTAAGCTGGTATTCTTCCGATAAACTCATCTTT.

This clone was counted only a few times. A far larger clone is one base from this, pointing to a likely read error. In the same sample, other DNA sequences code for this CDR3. Here the CDR3 DNA reads TGTGCCTGTGACATTCTAGGGGGGGATCCGTACACCGACAAACTCATCTTT. This translates into CACDILGGDPYTDKLIF. The rearrangement links TRDV2 to TRDJ1, with 7 bases fitting TRDD3. The J gene is absent in TCRdb and was assigned here via DNA matching to germline. Per the germline V gene, CDR1 is GEAIGNYY and CDR2 is EKD. CDR3 length equals 17 residues.

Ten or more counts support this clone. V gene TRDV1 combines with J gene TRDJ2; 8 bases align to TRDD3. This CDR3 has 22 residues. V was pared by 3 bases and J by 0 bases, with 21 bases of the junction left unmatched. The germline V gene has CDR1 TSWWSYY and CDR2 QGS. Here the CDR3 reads CALGDHPTGVYWGSSLTAQLFF. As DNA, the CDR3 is TGTGCTCTTGGGGACCATCCTACGGGTGTGTACTGGGGGTCATCTTTGACAGCACAACTCTTCTTT.

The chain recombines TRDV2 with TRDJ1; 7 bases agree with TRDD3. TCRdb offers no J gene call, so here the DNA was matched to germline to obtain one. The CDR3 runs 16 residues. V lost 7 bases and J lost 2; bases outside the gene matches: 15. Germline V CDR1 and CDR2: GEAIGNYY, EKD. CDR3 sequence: CAWPSQYWGSTDKLIF. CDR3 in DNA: TGTGCCTGGCCTTCTCAGTACTGGGGATCGACCGATAAACTCATCTTT.

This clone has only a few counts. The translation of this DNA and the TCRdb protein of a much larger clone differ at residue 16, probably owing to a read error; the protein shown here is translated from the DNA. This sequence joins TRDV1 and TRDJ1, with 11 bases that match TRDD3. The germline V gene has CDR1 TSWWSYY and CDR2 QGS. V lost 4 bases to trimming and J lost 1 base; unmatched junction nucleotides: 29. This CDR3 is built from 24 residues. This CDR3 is CALGVCSYATRNWGIAGFTDKLIF. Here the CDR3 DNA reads TGTGCTCTTGGGGTTTGTTCCTACGCTACGAGAAACTGGGGGATAGCAGGATTCACCGATAAACTCATCTTT.

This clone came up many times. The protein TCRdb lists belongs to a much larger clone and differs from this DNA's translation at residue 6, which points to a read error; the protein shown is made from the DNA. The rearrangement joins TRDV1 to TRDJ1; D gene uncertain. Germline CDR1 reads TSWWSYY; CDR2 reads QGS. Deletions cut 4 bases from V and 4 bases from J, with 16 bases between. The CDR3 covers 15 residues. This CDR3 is CALGAPPSGGDKLIF. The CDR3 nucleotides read TGTGCTCTTGGGGCTCCCCCGTCGGGTGGCGATAAACTCATCTTT.

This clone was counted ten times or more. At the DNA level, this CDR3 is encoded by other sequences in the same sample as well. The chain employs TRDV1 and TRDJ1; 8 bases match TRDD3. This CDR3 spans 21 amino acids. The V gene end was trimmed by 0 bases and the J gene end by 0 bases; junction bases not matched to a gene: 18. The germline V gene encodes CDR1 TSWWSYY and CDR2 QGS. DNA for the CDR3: TGTGCTCTTGGGGAACTCTCCTACGATCGCTGGGGGACGACGTACACCGATAAACTCATCTTT. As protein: CALGELSYDRWGTTYTDKLIF.

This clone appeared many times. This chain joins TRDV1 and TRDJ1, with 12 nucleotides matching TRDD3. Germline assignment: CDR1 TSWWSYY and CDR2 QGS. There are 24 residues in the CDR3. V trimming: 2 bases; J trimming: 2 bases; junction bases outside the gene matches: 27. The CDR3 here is CALGESLHLTGGYRGIRETDKLIF. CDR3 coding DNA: TGTGCTCTTGGGGAATCCCTCCACCTTACTGGGGGATACAGGGGGATCAGAGAAACCGATAAACTCATCTTT.

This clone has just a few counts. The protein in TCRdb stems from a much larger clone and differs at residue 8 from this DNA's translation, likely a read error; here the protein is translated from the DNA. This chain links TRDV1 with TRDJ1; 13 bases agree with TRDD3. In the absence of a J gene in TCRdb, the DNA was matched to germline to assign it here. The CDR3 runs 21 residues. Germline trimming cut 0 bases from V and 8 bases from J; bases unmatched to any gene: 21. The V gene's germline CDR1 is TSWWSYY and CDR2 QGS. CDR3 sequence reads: CALGELGGLLNPYWGIRKLIF. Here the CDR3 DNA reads TGTGCTCTTGGGGAACTAGGTGGTCTCCTAAACCCGTACTGGGGGATACGGAAACTCATCTTT.

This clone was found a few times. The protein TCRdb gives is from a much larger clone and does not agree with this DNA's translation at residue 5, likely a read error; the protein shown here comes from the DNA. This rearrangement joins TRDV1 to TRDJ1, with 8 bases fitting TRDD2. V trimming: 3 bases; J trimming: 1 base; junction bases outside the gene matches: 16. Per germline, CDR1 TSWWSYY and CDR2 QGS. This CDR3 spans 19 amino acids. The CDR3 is CALGDLHLPTKGSTDKLIF. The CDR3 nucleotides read TGTGCTCTTGGGGATCTTCATCTTCCTACGAAGGGTTCCACCGATAAACTCATCTTT.

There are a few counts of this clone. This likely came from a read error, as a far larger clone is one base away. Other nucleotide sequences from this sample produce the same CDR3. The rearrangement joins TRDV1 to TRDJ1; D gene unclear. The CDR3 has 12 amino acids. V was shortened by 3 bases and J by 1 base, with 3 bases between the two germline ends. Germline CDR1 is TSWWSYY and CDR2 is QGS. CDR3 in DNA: TGTGCTCTTGGGGAGCTCACCGATAAACTCATCTTT. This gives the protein CALGELTDKLIF.

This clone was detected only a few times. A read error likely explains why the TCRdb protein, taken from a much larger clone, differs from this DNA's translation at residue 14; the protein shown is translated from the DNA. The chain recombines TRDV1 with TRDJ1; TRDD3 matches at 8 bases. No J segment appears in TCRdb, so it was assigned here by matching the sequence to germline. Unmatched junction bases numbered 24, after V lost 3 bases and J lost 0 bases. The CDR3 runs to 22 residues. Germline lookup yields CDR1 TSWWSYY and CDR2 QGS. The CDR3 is CALGEGVPPVNWGVRDTDKLIF. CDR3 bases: TGTGCTCTTGGGGAGGGTGTTCCTCCCGTCAACTGGGGGGTACGGGACACCGATAAACTCATCTTT.

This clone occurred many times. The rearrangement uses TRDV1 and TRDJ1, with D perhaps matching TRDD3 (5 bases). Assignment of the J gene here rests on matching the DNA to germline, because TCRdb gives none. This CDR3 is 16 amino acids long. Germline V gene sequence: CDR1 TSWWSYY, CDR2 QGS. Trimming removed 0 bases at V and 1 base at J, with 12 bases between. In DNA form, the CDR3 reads TGTGCTCTTGGGGAACTTTTATCGTGGGGCACCGATAAACTCATCTTT. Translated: CALGELLSWGTDKLIF.

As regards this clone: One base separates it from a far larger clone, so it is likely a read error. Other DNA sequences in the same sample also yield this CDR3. The CDR3 DNA reads as TGCGCTCTTGGGGAACTGGACCCATTGTACACCGATAAACTCATCTTT. It encodes CALGELDPLYTDKLIF. The chain links TRDV1 to TRDJ1; possible D gene TRDD3, 5 bases. No J gene was available from TCRdb, and it was assigned here by a germline match of the DNA. The CDR3 loop spans 16 amino acids. Germline CDR1 and CDR2: TSWWSYY and QGS.

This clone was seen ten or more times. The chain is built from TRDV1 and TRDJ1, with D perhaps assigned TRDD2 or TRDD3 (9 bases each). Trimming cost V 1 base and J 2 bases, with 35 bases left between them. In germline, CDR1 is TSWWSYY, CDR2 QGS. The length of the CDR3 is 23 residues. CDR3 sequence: CALGERTFLPPPLDWGSTDKLIF. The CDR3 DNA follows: TGTGCTCTTGGGGAACGGACCTTCCTACCTCCCCCTTTAGACTGGGGGAGTACCGATAAACTCATCTTT.

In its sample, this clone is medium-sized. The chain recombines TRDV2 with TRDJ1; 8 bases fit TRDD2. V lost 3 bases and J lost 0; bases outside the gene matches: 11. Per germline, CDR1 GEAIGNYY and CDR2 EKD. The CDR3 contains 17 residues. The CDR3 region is CACDLFLRNENTDKLIF. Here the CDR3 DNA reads TGTGCCTGTGACCTCTTCCTACGGAACGAGAACACCGATAAACTCATCTTT.

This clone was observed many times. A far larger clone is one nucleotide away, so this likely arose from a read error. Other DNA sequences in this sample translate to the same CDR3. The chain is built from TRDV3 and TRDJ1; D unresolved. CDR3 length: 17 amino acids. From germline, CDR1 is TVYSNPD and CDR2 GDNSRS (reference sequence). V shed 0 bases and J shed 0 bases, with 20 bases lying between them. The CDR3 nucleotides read TGTGCCTTTAGTTGGAGTCTCCGGGTCTGGTACACCGATAAACTCATCTTT. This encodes CAFSWSLRVWYTDKLIF. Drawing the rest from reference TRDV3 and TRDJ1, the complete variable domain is CDKVTQSSPDQTVASGSEVVLLCTYDTVYSNPDLFWYRIRPDYSFQFVFYGDNSRSEGADFTQGRFSVKHILTQKAFHLVISPVRTEDSATYYCAFSWSLRVWYTDKLIFGKGTRVTVEP.

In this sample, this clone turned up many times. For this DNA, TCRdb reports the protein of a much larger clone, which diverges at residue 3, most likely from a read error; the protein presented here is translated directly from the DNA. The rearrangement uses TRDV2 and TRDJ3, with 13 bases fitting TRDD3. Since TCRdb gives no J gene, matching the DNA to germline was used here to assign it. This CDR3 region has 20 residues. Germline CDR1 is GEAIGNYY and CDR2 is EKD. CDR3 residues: CAYDRRLGDTRFWDTRQMFF. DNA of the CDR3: TGTGCCTATGACCGGAGACTGGGGGATACGCGTTTCTGGGACACCCGACAGATGTTTTTC.

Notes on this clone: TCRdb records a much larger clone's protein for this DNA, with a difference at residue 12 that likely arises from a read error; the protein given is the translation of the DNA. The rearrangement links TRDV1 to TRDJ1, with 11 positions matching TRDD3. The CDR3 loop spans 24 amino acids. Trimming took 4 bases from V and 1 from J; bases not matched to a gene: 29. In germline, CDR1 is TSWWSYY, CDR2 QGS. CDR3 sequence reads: CALGVCSYATRDWGITGFTDKLIF. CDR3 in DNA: TGTGCTCTTGGGGTTTGTTCCTACGCTACGAGAGACTGGGGGATAACAGGATTCACCGATAAACTCATCTTT.

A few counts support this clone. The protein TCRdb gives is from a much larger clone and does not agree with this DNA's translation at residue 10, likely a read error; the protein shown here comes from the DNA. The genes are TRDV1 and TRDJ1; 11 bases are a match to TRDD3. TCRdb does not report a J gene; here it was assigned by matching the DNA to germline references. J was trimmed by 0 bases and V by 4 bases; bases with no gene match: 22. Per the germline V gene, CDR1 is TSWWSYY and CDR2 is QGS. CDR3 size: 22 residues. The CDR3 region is CALGGRAPPSWGILFNTDKLIF. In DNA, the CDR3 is TGTGCTCTTGGGGGAAGAGCACCCCCTAGCTGGGGGATACTCTTCAACACCGATAAACTCATCTTT.

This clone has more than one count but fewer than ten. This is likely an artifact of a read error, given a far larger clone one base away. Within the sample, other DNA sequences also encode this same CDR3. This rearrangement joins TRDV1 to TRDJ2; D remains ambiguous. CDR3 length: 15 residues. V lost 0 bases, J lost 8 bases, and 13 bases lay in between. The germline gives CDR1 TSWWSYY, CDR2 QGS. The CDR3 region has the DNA TGTGCTCTTGGGGAACTCCCGGGTATGTCGGCACAACTCTTCTTT. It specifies CALGELPGMSAQLFF.

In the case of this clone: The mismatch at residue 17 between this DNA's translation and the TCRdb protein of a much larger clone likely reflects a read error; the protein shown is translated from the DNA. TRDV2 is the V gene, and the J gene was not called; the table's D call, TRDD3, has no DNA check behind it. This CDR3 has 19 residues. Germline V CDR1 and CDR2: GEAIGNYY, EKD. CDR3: CACDTVAVLRAPNTDKRIF. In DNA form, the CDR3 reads TGTGCCTGTGACACCGTCGCGGTCCTACGTGCGCCCAACACCGATAAACGCATCTTT.

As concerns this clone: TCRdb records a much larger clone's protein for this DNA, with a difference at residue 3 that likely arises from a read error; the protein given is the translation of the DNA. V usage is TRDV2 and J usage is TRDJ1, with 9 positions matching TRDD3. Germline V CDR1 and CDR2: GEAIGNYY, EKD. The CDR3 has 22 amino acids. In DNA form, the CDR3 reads TGTGCCCGTGACACCCCCGACAAAAGACCTTCCTCTTCTGGGGGATACACCGATAAACTCATCTTT. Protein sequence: CARDTPDKRPSSSGGYTDKLIF.

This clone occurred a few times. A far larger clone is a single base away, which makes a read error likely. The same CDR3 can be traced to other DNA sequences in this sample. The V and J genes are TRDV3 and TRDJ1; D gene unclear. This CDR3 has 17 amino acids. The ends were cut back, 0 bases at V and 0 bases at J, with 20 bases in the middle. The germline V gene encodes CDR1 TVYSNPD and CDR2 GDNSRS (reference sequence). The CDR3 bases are TGTGCCTTTAGTTGGAGTCTTCGTGTCTGGTACACCGATAAACTCATCTTT. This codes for CAFSWSLRVWYTDKLIF.

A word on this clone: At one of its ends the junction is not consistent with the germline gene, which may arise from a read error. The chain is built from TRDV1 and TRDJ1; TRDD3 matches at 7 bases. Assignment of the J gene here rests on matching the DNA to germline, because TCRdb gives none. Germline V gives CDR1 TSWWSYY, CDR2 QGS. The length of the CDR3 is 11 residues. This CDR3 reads CAGGWPDKLIF. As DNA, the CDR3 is TGCGCGGGGGGATGGCCCGATAAACTCATCTTT.